A single sample gave rise to the 17 T cell receptor beta chains below, sequenced in a study of blood T cell repertoires in COVID-19. Profiled with immunoSEQ multiplex PCR; TCRdb holds only in-frame clones, not every one. The table has 75,000 or so clones, 87% seen once; the top ten hold over 4%. The sample comprised peripheral blood. The receptors were sampled from a woman over 75 with active or convalescent COVID-19.

This chain uses TRBV28 with TRBJ2-2; TRBD2 matches at 7 bases. The CDR3 is made up of 16 amino acids. V was clipped by 3 bases and J by 6 bases; unmatched bases: 10. CDR1 is MDHEN, CDR2 SYDVKM, per germline. The CDR3 region is CASSFSWGGSAGELFF. CDR3 coding DNA: TGTGCCAGCAGTTTTAGTTGGGGCGGGAGTGCCGGGGAGCTGTTTTTT.

V is TRBV5-1 and J is TRBJ2-5; 7 bases map to TRBD2. Germline-derived CDR1 and CDR2 are SGHRS and YFSETQ. V dropped 4 bases and J dropped 5; count of bases not matched to a gene: 8. CDR3 size: 14 residues. Here the CDR3 DNA reads TGCGCCAGCAGCCCAGGCGGGGGTTGGGAGACCCAGTACTTC. Translating gives CASSPGGGWETQYF.

The chain has TRBV6-1 and TRBJ2-1; 12 bases agree with TRBD2. The J segment lost 7 bases and the V segment lost 4 bases, leaving 11 bases of the junction unmatched. Looked up from germline, CDR1 is MNHNS and CDR2 is SASEGT. This CDR3 contains 17 residues. DNA for the CDR3: TGTGCCAGCAGTGTAGGTCTAGCGGGGGGGCCTGGTAATGAGCAGTTCTTC. It yields the protein CASSVGLAGGPGNEQFF.

This chain connects TRBV19 to TRBJ2-5, with D possibly matching TRBD2 (5 bases). V was cut by 3 bases and J by 4 bases, with 15 bases left in between. CDR3 length equals 15 residues. Germline V gene sequence: CDR1 LNHDA, CDR2 SQIVND (reference sequence). The CDR3, as DNA: TGTGCCAGTAGTATTAGAACTATAGGAGGAGAGACCCAGTACTTC. It translates to CASSIRTIGGETQYF.

This clone was counted between two and nine times. The chain links TRBV19 to TRBJ1-1, with 9 bases lining up with TRBD1. The V gene end was trimmed by 8 bases and the J gene end by 4 bases; junction bases not matched to a gene: 5. Germline CDR1 is LNHDA and CDR2 is SQIVND (reference sequence). This CDR3 comprises 13 residues. The CDR3 region has the DNA TGTGCCAGTCTACAGGGGGCGGTCACTGAAGCTTTCTTT. This gives the protein CASLQGAVTEAFF.

In this sample, this clone turned up once. The chain employs TRBV5-6 and TRBJ1-1; 9 bases align to TRBD1. The V and J ends lost 0 bases and 7 bases, in that order; junction bases with no gene match: 4. Germline CDR1 SGHDT, CDR2 YYEEEE. CDR3 length: 14 residues. The CDR3 protein is CASSLVATGGEAFF. In DNA, the CDR3 is TGTGCCAGCAGCTTGGTGGCGACAGGGGGTGAAGCTTTCTTT.

The chain employs TRBV7-2 and TRBJ1-6; D is perhaps TRBD1 (6 bases). V was shortened by 7 bases and J by 0 bases, with 10 bases between the two germline ends. Germline CDR1 and CDR2: SGHTA and FQGNSA. CDR3 length: 15 amino acids. CDR3 residues: CASIQGSSYNSPLHF. The DNA of the CDR3 is TGTGCCAGCATCCAGGGGAGCTCCTATAATTCACCCCTCCACTTT. Full variable domain (outside the CDR3, taken from reference TRBV7-2 and TRBJ1-6): GAGVSQSPSNKVTEKGKDVELRCDPISGHTALYWYRQSLGQGLEFLIYFQGNSAPDKSGLPSDRFSAERTGGSVSTLTIQRTQQEDSAVYLCASIQGSSYNSPLHFGNGTRLTVT.

The chain carries TRBV28 and TRBJ2-7; D possibly corresponds to TRBD1 (6 bases). V lost 6 bases and J 1 base, leaving 13 bases between the germline ends. The CDR3 totals 14 residues. The V gene's germline CDR1 is MDHEN and CDR2 SYDVKM. CDR3 coding DNA: TGTGCCAGCAGAACAGGGCGGATGTCCTACGAGCAGTACTTC. This gives the protein CASRTGRMSYEQYF. Based on the CDR3 plus reference TRBV28 and TRBJ2-7, the full variable domain is DVKVTQSSRYLVKRTGEKVFLECVQDMDHENMFWYRQDPGLGLRLIYFSYDVKMKEKGDIPEGYSVSREKKERFSLILESASTNQTSMYLCASRTGRMSYEQYFGPGTRLTVT.

The V gene is TRBV28, the J gene TRBJ2-3, with a tentative D call TRBD2 (6 bases). This CDR3 spans 17 amino acids. V lost 2 bases and J 5 bases, leaving 20 bases between the germline ends. Per the germline V gene, CDR1 is MDHEN and CDR2 is SYDVKM. The DNA for the CDR3 is TGTGCCAGCAGTTTAAGTGGCGGGATGAGTGTAGGAGATACGCAGTATTTT. As protein: CASSLSGGMSVGDTQYF.

Only a few counts were recorded for this clone. This chain uses TRBV28 with TRBJ2-7; 11 bases are a match to TRBD1. The CDR3 contains 14 residues. The V gene end was trimmed by 6 bases and the J gene end by 6 bases; junction bases not matched to a gene: 7. Germline V gene sequence: CDR1 MDHEN, CDR2 SYDVKM. The CDR3 region has the DNA TGTGCCAGCAGCCGGACAGGGGGCGGGTCCGAGCAGTACTTC. Its protein product is CASSRTGGGSEQYF.

The rearrangement links TRBV7-9 to TRBJ2-3; 12 nucleotides line up with TRBD2. V dropped 5 bases and J dropped 2; count of bases not matched to a gene: 20. The V gene's germline CDR1 is SEHNR and CDR2 FQNEAQ (reference sequence). There are 21 residues in the CDR3. The CDR3 region is CASSILPGLAGSRALTDTQYF. In nucleotides, the CDR3 is TGTGCCAGCAGCATCCTCCCGGGACTAGCGGGTTCACGCGCCCTCACAGATACGCAGTATTTT. Variable domain in full (rest from reference TRBV7-9 and TRBJ2-3): DTGVSQNPRHKITKRGQNVTFRCDPISEHNRLYWYRQTLGQGPEFLTYFQNEAQLEKSRLLSDRFSAERPKGSFSTLEIQRTEQGDSAMYLCASSILPGLAGSRALTDTQYFGPGTRLTVL.

This chain connects TRBV7-2 to TRBJ2-5; D gene uncertain. CDR1 and CDR2 from the germline V gene are SGHTA and FQGNSA. V was shortened by 5 bases and J by 2 bases, with 12 bases between the two germline ends. CDR3 length equals 14 residues. The CDR3: CASSLFTRQETQYF. CDR3 sequence (DNA): TGTGCCAGCAGCCTCTTTACTCGGCAAGAGACCCAGTACTTC. Full variable domain (missing parts from reference TRBV7-2 and TRBJ2-5): GAGVSQSPSNKVTEKGKDVELRCDPISGHTALYWYRQSLGQGLEFLIYFQGNSAPDKSGLPSDRFSAERTGGSVSTLTIQRTQQEDSAVYLCASSLFTRQETQYFGPGTRLLVL.

The J gene is TRBJ2-7, the V gene TRBV18; 8 bases line up with TRBD2. The V gene end was trimmed by 3 bases and the J gene end by 2 bases; junction bases not matched to a gene: 9. CDR3 size: 16 residues. Germline V gene lookup returns CDR1 KGHSH and CDR2 LQKENI. The CDR3 DNA is TGTGCCAGCTCACCGCCCCGGACTAGCTCGGCCTACGAGCAGTACTTC. As protein: CASSPPRTSSAYEQYF.

The chain links TRBV7-6 to TRBJ2-2; D gene unclear. This CDR3 is built from 13 residues. Germline V gene lookup returns CDR1 SGHVS and CDR2 FNYEAQ. The ends were cut back, 5 bases at V and 4 bases at J, with 8 bases in the middle. The CDR3 here is CASSPGGTGELFF. Written as DNA, the CDR3 is TGTGCCAGCAGCCCGGGTGGCACCGGGGAGCTGTTTTTT.

The rearrangement links TRBV4-1 to TRBJ2-7, with D perhaps TRBD1 (6 bases). The ends were cut back, 1 base at V and 0 bases at J, with 13 bases in the middle. The germline V gene has CDR1 MGHRA and CDR2 YSYEKL. This CDR3 is built from 16 residues. CDR3 loop: CASSQVLGTSSYEQYF. Here the CDR3 DNA reads TGCGCCAGCAGCCAAGTTTTAGGGACATCCTCCTACGAGCAGTACTTC.

This chain uses TRBV25-1 with TRBJ1-2; a weak D match, TRBD1 (6 bases). V lost 8 bases and J 2 bases, leaving 27 bases between the germline ends. CDR1 and CDR2 from the germline V gene are MGHDK and SYGVNS. The CDR3 has 18 amino acids. In nucleotides, the CDR3 is TGTGCCAGCCCTAGCCGCGGGAGGGGGATATTGGGGAACTATGGCTACACCTTC. It codes for CASPSRGRGILGNYGYTF.

The rearrangement uses TRBV9 and TRBJ2-3; 11 nucleotides line up with TRBD1. The CDR3 totals 15 residues. CDR1 is SGDLS and CDR2 is YYNGEE in the germline V gene. Losses at the gene ends were 3 bases for V and 5 bases for J; bases not matched to a gene: 5. CDR3 coding DNA: TGTGCCAGCAGCGGTGGACAGGGGGCGGGAGATACGCAGTATTTT. Its protein product is CASSGGQGAGDTQYF.